These 6 T cell receptor beta chains came from one sample sequenced in a study of blood T cell repertoires in COVID-19. TCRdb keeps only in-frame clones here, not all; method: immunoSEQ multiplex PCR. The sample includes 300,000 to 350,000 clones, about 87% seen only once; the top ten take 5%. Material for sequencing was PBMCs or T cells enriched from blood (not recorded which). The receptors originated from a man under 40 who had recovered from COVID-19.

CDR3 amino acids: CATSRGQGLDTQYF. The CDR3, as DNA: TGTGCCACCAGCAGAGGGCAGGGTCTAGATACGCAGTATTTT. The chain carries TRBV15 and TRBJ2-3, with D maybe TRBD1 (5 bases). This CDR3 contains 14 residues. Looked up from germline, CDR1 is LNHNV and CDR2 is YYDKDF (reference sequence). V was shortened by 1 base and J by 5 bases, with 10 bases between the two germline ends.

A single count supports this clone. This chain uses TRBV6-1 with TRBJ2-1, with D possibly being TRBD2 (6 bases). Germline CDR1 and CDR2: MNHNS and SASEGT. This CDR3 spans 18 amino acids. With 0 bases removed from V and 10 bases from J, the gap between germline ends came to 25 bases. CDR3 in amino acids: CASSEAPGLIRGIVEQFF. The CDR3 DNA sequence: TGTGCCAGCAGTGAAGCGCCTGGACTAATACGGGGTATAGTCGAGCAGTTCTTC.

V gene TRBV6-5 combines with J gene TRBJ1-1; possibly TRBD1 for D (6 bases). With 6 bases removed from V and 1 base from J, the gap between germline ends came to 12 bases. Per the germline V gene, CDR1 is MNHEY and CDR2 is SVGAGI. The CDR3 spans 14 residues. CDR3 sequence: CASRTGQPNTEAFF. CDR3 DNA sequence: TGTGCCAGCAGAACCGGACAGCCGAACACTGAAGCTTTCTTT.

The gene calls are TRBV6-6 and TRBJ1-1; D ambiguous. Germline values: CDR1 MNHNY, CDR2 SVGAGI (reference sequence). V was cut by 8 bases and J by 1 base, with 14 bases left in between. This CDR3 comprises 14 residues. CDR3: CASWRWHPNTEAFF. The CDR3 nucleotides are TGTGCCAGCTGGCGGTGGCACCCGAACACTGAAGCTTTCTTT.

This rearrangement joins TRBV11-2 to TRBJ2-3; 7 positions agree with TRBD2. Per the germline V gene, CDR1 is SGHAT and CDR2 is FQNNGV. Unmatched junction bases numbered 3, after V lost 3 bases and J lost 3 bases. The CDR3 consists of 14 residues. CDR3 coding DNA: TGTGCCAGCAGCTTCGGGACTAAAACAGATACGCAGTATTTT. It specifies CASSFGTKTDTQYF.

This clone is a singleton in its sample. The chain carries TRBV2 and TRBJ2-1; TRBD2 aligns across 11 bases. Trimming took 10 bases from V and 2 from J; bases not matched to a gene: 10. Germline CDR1 is SNHLY and CDR2 is FYNNEI. The CDR3 contains 16 residues. This chain's CDR3 is CATRAQLAGAYNEQFF. For the CDR3, the DNA is TGTGCCACCCGAGCCCAACTAGCGGGGGCCTACAATGAGCAGTTCTTC.